This T cell receptor beta chain was profiled in a study of PD-1 blockade in mismatch repair-deficient tumors. Study as a whole: Enrolled about 2013-2017, patients had progressing, pretreated mismatch repair-deficient cancers of 12 to 13 types. Overall study findings and caveats: Rapid post-treatment expansion, then contraction, generally preceding radiologic response, marked tumor-resident clones.

V was shortened by 7 bases and J by 11 bases, with 15 bases between the two germline ends. There are 12 residues in the CDR3. The germline V gene encodes CDR1 SNHLY and CDR2 FYNNEI. Note on this clone: Its antigen is not known.

Data came from immunoSEQ multiplex PCR; TCRdb stores just in-frame clones and leaves some out. The sample carries some 100,000 clones, 82% recorded once. This material consisted of peripheral blood, taken less than 37 weeks after starting pembrolizumab. The receptor was derived from an adult with mismatch repair-deficient cancer. The chain recombines TRBV2 with TRBJ1-5; D gene ambiguous. CDR3 in amino acids: CASKDRAKTQHF. The CDR3 DNA reads TGTGCCAGCAAGGACCGAGCCAAGACCCAGCATTTT.